This T cell receptor beta chain stems from a study of vaccination effects on CD4 cells after COVID-19. Clones were sequenced by immunoSEQ multiplex PCR, and TCRdb holds only the in-frame ones, with some missing. The sample lists about 70,000 clones, 65% to 85% occurring once. Study-wide points: Missing from the study were early post-infection timepoints, and its convalescent patients were few.

Comment on this clone: Its antigen is still unknown.

After expansion with viral peptide pools in the ViraFEST assay, antigen-specific CD4+ T cells were sequenced. It was after approximately 10 days of culture that CD4+ T cells were isolated. PCR confirmed that the person was infected with SARS-CoV-2 between March and December 2020. The clonotype comes from a human donor who had a prior SARS-CoV-2 infection. This sample comprised CD4+ T cells from PBMCs cultured with HIV peptides, obtained before COVID-19 vaccination. This sample's subset: HIV-1 Nef peptide pool negative control/reference culture.

The CDR3 spells CASRDDRRGTEAFF. CDR3 DNA: TGTGCCAGCAGGGACGACAGGCGAGGCACTGAAGCTTTCTTT. The chain is built from TRBV7-2 and TRBJ1-1; tentative D call: TRBD1 (6 bases). The V end lost 6 bases, the J end lost 4 bases, and 15 bases lay between the germline ends. From germline, CDR1 is SGHTA and CDR2 FQGNSA. This CDR3 is 14 amino acids long. Variable domain in full (rest from reference TRBV7-2 and TRBJ1-1): GAGVSQSPSNKVTEKGKDVELRCDPISGHTALYWYRQSLGQGLEFLIYFQGNSAPDKSGLPSDRFSAERTGGSVSTLTIQRTQQEDSAVYLCASRDDRRGTEAFFGQGTRLTVV.